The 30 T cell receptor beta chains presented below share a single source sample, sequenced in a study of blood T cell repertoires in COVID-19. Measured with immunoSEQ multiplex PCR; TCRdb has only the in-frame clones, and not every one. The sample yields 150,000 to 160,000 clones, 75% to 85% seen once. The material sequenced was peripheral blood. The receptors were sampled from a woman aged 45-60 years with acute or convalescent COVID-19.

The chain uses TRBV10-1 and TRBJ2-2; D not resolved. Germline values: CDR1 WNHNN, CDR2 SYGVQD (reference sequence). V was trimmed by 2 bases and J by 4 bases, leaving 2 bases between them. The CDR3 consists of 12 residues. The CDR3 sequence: CASSELTGELFF. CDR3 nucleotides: TGCGCCAGCAGTGAGCTCACCGGGGAGCTGTTTTTT.

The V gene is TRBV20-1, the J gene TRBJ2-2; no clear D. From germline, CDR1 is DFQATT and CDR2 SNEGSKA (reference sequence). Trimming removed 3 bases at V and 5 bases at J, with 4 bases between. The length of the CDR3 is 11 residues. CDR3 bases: TGCAGTGCTAGTCAGACCGGGGAGCTGTTTTTT. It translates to CSASQTGELFF.

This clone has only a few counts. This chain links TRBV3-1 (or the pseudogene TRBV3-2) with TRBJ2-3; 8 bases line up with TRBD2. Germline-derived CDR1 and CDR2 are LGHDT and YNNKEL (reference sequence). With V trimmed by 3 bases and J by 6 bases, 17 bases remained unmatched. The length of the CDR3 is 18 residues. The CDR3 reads CASSHHRVRGGTMDTQYF. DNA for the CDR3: TGTGCCAGCAGCCACCACCGTGTTCGGGGGGGAACTATGGATACGCAGTATTTT.

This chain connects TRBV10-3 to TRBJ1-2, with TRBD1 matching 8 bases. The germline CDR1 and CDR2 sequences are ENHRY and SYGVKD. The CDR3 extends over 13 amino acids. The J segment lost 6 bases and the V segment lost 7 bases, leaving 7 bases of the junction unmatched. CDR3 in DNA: TGTGCCATCACCGTGGACAGGGAAAATGGCTACACCTTC. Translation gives CAITVDRENGYTF.

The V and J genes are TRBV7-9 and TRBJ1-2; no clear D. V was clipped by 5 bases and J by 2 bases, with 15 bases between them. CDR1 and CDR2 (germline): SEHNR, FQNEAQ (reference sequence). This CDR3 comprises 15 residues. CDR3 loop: CASSVPGAENYGYTF. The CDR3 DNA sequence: TGTGCCAGCAGCGTCCCGGGAGCCGAAAACTATGGCTACACCTTC.

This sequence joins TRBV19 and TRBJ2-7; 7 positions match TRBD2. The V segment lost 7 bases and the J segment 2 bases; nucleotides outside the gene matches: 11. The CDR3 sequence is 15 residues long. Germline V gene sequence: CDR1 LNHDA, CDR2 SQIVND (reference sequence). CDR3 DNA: TGTGCCAGTAAGGCTAGCGGCTCCCCCACCTACGAGCAGTACTTC. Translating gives CASKASGSPTYEQYF.

The CDR3 region is CASSLAGGRNEKLFF. The CDR3 region has the DNA TGCGCCAGCAGCTTGGCAGGGGGGCGTAATGAAAAACTGTTTTTT. V usage is TRBV5-1 and J usage is TRBJ1-4; 7 bases are a match to TRBD1. Germline loops: CDR1 SGHRS, CDR2 YFSETQ. The CDR3 runs 15 residues. V lost 0 bases and J lost 4; bases outside the gene matches: 3.

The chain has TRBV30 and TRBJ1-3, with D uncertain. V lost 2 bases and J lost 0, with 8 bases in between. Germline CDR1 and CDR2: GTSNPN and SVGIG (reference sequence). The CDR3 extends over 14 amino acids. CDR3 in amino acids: CAWSSSYSGNTIYF. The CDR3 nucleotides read TGTGCCTGGAGTTCGAGCTACTCTGGAAACACCATATATTTT.

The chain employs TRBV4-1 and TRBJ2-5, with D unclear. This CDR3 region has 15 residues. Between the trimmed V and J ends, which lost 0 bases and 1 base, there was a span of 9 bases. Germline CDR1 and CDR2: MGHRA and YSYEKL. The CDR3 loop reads CASSQDVQVQETQYF. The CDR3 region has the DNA TGCGCCAGCAGCCAAGACGTTCAGGTCCAAGAGACCCAGTACTTC.

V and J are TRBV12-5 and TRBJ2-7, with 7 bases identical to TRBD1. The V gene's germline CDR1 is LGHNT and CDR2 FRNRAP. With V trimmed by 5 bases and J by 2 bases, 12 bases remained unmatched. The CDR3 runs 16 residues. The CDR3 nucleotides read TGTGCTAGTGGTCCCCGGTTTGGACAGGCAACCTACGAGCAGTACTTC. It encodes CASGPRFGQATYEQYF. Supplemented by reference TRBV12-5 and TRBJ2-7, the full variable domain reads DARVTQTPRHKVTEMGQEVTMRCQPILGHNTVFWYRQTMMQGLELLAYFRNRAPLDDSGMPKDRFSAEMPDATLATLKIQPSEPRDSAVYFCASGPRFGQATYEQYFGPGTRLTVT.

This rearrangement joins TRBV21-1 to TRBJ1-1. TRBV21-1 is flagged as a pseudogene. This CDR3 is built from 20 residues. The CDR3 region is CASSKVETNAGGERNTEAFF. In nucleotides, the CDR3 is TGTGCCAGCAGCAAAGTCGAAACGAATGCGGGGGGTGAAAGGAACACTGAAGCTTTCTTT.

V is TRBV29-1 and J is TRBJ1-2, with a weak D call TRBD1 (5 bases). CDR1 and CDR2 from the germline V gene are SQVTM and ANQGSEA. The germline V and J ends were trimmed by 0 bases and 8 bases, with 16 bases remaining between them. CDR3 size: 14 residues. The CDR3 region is CSVEDRTGVQGYTF. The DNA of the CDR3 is TGCAGCGTTGAAGATCGAACAGGCGTGCAGGGCTACACCTTC.

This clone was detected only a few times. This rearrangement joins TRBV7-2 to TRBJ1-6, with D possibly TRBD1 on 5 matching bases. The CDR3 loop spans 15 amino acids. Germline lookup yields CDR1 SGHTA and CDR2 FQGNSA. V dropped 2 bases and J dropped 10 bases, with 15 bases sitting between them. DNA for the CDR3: TGTGCCAGCAGCTTAAGTGGGGCACGGCCCTCACCCCTCCACTTT. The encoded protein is CASSLSGARPSPLHF.

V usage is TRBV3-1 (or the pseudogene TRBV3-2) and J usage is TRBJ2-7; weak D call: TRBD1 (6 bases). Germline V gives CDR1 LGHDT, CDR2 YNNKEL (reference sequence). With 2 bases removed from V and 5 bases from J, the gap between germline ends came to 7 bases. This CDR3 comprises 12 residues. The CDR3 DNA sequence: TGTGCCAGCAGCCAAACAGGGCACGAGCAGTACTTC. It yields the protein CASSQTGHEQYF.

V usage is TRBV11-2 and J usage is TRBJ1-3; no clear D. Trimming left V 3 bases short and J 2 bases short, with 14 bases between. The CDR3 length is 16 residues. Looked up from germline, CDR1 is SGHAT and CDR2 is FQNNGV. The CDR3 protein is CASSLDYSGAGNTIYF. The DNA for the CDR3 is TGTGCCAGCAGCTTGGACTACAGCGGAGCTGGAAACACCATATATTTT. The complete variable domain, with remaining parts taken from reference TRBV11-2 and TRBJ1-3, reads EAGVAQSPRYKIIEKRQSVAFWCNPISGHATLYWYQQILGQGPKLLIQFQNNGVVDDSQLPKDRFSAERLKGVDSTLKIQPAKLEDSAVYLCASSLDYSGAGNTIYFGEGSWLTVV.

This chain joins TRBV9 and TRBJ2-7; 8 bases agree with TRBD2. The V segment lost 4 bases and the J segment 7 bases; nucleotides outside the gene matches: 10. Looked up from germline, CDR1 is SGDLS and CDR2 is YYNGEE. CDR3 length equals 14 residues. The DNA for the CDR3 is TGTGCCAGCAGCCAGGGCGGGGGGCCTCAGGAGCAGTACTTC. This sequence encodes CASSQGGGPQEQYF.

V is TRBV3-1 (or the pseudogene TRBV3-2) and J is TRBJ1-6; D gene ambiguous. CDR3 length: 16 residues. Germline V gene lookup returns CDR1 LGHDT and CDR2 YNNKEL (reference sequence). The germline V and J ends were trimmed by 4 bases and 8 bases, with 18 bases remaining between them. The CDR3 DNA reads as TGTGCCAGCAGCCGTTTCTCGGTCGGCGGAGATTCACCCCTCCACTTT. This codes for CASSRFSVGGDSPLHF.

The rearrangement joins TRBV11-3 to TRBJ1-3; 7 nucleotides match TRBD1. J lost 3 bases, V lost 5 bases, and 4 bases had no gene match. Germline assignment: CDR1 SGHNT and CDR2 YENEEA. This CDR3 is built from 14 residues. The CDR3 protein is CASSRQGDGNTIYF. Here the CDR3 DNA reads TGTGCCAGCAGCCGACAGGGTGATGGAAACACCATATATTTT.

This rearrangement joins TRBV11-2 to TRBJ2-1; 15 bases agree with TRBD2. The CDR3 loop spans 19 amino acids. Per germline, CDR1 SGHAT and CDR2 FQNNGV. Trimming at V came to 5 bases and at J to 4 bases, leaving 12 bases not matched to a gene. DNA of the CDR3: TGTGCCAGCAGCCGGACTAGCGGGGGGGTTTTCACACATTACAATGAGCAGTTCTTC. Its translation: CASSRTSGGVFTHYNEQFF.

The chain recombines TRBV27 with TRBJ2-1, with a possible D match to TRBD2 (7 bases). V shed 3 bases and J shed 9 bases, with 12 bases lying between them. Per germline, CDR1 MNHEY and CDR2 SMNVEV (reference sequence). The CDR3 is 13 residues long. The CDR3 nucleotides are TGTGCCAGCAGTTTCCCAGGGGAGGGTGAGCAGTTCTTC. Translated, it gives CASSFPGEGEQFF.

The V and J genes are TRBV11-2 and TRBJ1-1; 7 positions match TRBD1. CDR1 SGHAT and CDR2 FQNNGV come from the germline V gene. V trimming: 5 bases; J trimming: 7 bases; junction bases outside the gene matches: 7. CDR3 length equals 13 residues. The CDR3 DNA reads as TGTGCCAGCAGCCAGATGCGGACAGGTGAAGCTTTCTTT. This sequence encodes CASSQMRTGEAFF.

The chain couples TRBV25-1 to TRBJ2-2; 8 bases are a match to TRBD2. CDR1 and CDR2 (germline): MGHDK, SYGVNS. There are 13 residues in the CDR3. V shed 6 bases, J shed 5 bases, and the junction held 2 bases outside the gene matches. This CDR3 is CASSGGGTGELFF. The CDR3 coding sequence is TGTGCCAGCAGCGGGGGGGGTACCGGGGAGCTGTTTTTT.

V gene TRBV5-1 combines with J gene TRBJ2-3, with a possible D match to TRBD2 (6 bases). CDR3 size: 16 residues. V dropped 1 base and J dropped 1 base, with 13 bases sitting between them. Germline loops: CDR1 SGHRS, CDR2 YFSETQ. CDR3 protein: CASSLNGGIGTDTQYF. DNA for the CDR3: TGCGCCAGCAGCTTGAATGGCGGGATTGGCACAGATACGCAGTATTTT.

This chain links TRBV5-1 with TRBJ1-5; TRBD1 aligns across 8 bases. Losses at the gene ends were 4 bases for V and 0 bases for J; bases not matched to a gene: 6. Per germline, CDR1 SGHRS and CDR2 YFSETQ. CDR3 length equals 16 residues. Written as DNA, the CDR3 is TGCGCCAGCAGCCTAGGACAGGGAGATAGCAATCAGCCCCAGCATTTT. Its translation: CASSLGQGDSNQPQHF.

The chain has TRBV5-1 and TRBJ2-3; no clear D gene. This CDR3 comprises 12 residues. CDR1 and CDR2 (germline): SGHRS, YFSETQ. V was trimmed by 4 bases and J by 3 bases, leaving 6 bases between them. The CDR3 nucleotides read TGCGCCAGCAGCGTTAATACAGATACGCAGTATTTT. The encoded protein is CASSVNTDTQYF.

DNA for the CDR3: TGTGCCAGTAGACAGGACAGAAACCCTAACTATGGCTACACCTTC. This codes for CASRQDRNPNYGYTF. This rearrangement joins TRBV19 to TRBJ1-2, with D perhaps TRBD1 (6 bases). The germline V and J ends were trimmed by 6 bases and 0 bases, with 14 bases remaining between them. The germline V gene has CDR1 LNHDA and CDR2 SQIVND (reference sequence). The CDR3 is 15 amino acids.

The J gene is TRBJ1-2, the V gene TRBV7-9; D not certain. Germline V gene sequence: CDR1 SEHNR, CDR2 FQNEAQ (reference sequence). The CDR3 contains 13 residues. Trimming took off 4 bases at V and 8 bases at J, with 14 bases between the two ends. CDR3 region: CASSYHMEVGYTF. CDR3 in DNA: TGTGCCAGCAGCTACCACATGGAGGTGGGCTACACCTTC.

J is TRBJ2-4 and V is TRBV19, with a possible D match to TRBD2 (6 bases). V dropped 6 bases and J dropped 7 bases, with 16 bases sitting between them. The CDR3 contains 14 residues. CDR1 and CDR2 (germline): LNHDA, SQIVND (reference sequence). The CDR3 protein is CASRAGALANIQYF. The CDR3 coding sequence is TGTGCCAGTAGAGCCGGGGCCCTAGCGAACATTCAGTACTTC.

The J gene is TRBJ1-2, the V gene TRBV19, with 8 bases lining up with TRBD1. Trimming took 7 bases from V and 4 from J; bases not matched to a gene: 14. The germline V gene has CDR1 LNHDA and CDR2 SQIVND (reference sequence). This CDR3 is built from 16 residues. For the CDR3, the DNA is TGTGCCAGTACGGGGACAGGCGCCACCAATTCCTATGGCTACACCTTC. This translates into CASTGTGATNSYGYTF. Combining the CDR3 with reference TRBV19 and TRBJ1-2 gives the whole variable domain DGGITQSPKYLFRKEGQNVTLSCEQNLNHDAMYWYRQDPGQGLRLIYYSQIVNDFQKGDIAEGYSVSREKKESFPLTVTSAQKNPTAFYLCASTGTGATNSYGYTFGSGTRLTVV.

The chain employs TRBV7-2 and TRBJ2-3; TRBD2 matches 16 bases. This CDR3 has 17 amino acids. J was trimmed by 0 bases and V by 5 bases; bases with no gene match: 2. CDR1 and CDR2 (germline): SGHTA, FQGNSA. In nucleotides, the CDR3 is TGTGCCAGCAGCCGGGGACTAGCGGGGGGGAGCACAGATACGCAGTATTTT. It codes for CASSRGLAGGSTDTQYF.